This T cell receptor (beta chain) was sequenced during a study of T-cell reconstitution after alpha-beta-depleted transplantation in children. As it was prepared, the TCRbeta library received unique molecular identifiers. Each CDR3 protein is one row after TCRdb ran MiXCR on the PCR reads. The table lists a few hundred thousand distinct CDR3 sequences, 10% of them singletons, with more than 2% in the top ten. Trimming removed 2 bases from V and 6 bases from J; junction bases left unmatched: 18. CDR3 length: 19 amino acids. CDR1 and CDR2 from the germline V gene are SGHAT and FQNNGV. This TCR came from a human donor who donated a stem cell graft to a child with acute lymphoblastic leukemia. The rearrangement joins TRBV11-2 to TRBJ2-3, with 9 bases aligning to TRBD2. The material sequenced was PBMCs from the stem cell graft donor, taken from the stem cell graft. CDR3 region: CASSLNFPSGIGGPDTQYF. As DNA, the CDR3 is TGTGCCAGCAGCTTAAATTTCCCTAGCGGGATAGGAGGCCCCGATACGCAGTATTTT.